A single sample is the source of the 19 T cell receptor beta chains below, sequenced in a study of CXCR3-negative and CXCR3-positive naive CD8 T cells. UMI-labeled TRB cDNA libraries were prepared by 5' RACE. TCRdb reprocessed the 5' RACE reads and reports one entry per CDR3 protein, with no DNA. Its table lists 55,000 to 70,000 distinct CDR3 sequences. The sequenced material came from memory CD8+ T cells from blood. The receptors were gathered from a human donor in good health. Some clones in this sample may be carry-over from other donors' samples.

The rearrangement joins TRBV5-6 to TRBJ1-1. In germline, CDR1 is SGHDT, CDR2 YYEEEE. This CDR3 is built from 13 residues. The CDR3 is CASRHEGNTEAFF. Full variable domain (outside the CDR3, taken from reference TRBV5-6 and TRBJ1-1): DAGVTQSPTHLIKTRGQQVTLRCSPKSGHDTVSWYQQALGQGPQFIFQYYEEEERQRGNFPDRFSGHQFPNYSSELNVNALLLGDSALYLCASRHEGNTEAFFGQGTRLTVV.

The rearrangement joins TRBV29-1 to TRBJ2-1; TCRdb's D call of TRBD2 is untestable without DNA. This CDR3 has 14 amino acids. Germline V CDR1 and CDR2: SQVTM, ANQGSEA. CDR3 sequence: CSVELAGGRDEQFF.

The chain employs TRBV25-1 and TRBJ1-1; there is no DNA to check the TCRdb D call of TRBD1. Germline V gene lookup returns CDR1 MGHDK and CDR2 SYGVNS. The CDR3 runs 15 residues. The CDR3 spells CASCGGLVSDTEAFF.

V usage is TRBV11-3 and J usage is TRBJ2-2. Germline CDR1 reads SGHNT; CDR2 reads YENEEA. The length of the CDR3 is 12 residues. The CDR3 loop reads CASTFSDGELFF.

The rearrangement links TRBV7-6 to TRBJ2-2; TCRdb's assignment of TRBD1 cannot be checked, as there is no DNA. Germline V lookup: CDR1 SGHVS, CDR2 FNYEAQ. The CDR3 has 17 residues. CDR3 region: CASSTLRDTDPSGELFF. The full variable domain, its missing parts supplied by reference TRBV7-6 and TRBJ2-2, is GAGVSQSPRYKVTKRGQDVALRCDPISGHVSLYWYRQALGQGPEFLTYFNYEAQQDKSGLPNDRFSAERPEGSISTLTIQRTEQRDSAMYRCASSTLRDTDPSGELFFGEGSRLTVL.

The chain combines TRBV5-1 with TRBJ2-1. This CDR3 is built from 13 residues. Per the germline V gene, CDR1 is SGHRS and CDR2 is YFSETQ. The CDR3 loop is CASRAAKGNEQFF.

The chain employs TRBV6-4 and TRBJ2-1; there is no DNA to check the TCRdb D call of TRBD1. This CDR3 region has 16 residues. Germline assignment: CDR1 MRHNA and CDR2 SNTAGT. This chain's CDR3 is CASSDSGRGPYNEQFF.

This chain connects TRBV28 to TRBJ2-7; TCRdb names TRBD2, which stays unverified in the absence of DNA. The V gene's germline CDR1 is MDHEN and CDR2 SYDVKM. CDR3 length: 13 residues. This chain's CDR3 is CASSPSGVYEQYF.

The rearrangement joins TRBV20-1 to TRBJ2-5; as DNA is missing, the TRBD1 call by TCRdb cannot be tested. This CDR3 region has 16 residues. Germline V lookup: CDR1 DFQATT, CDR2 SNEGSKA (reference sequence). The chain's CDR3 is CSAREYMGRFQETQYF.

The chain recombines TRBV29-1 with TRBJ1-3. In germline, CDR1 is SQVTM, CDR2 ANQGSEA. The CDR3 consists of 14 residues. This CDR3 reads CSVEDSSSGNTIYF.

The V and J genes are TRBV12-3 or TRBV12-4 and TRBJ1-3. The CDR3 consists of 16 residues. CDR3 residues: CASSLGWGTAGNTIYF.

The chain uses TRBV5-1 and TRBJ2-7; TCRdb indicates TRBD1, and absent DNA this call remains unverified. Germline-derived CDR1 and CDR2 are SGHRS and YFSETQ. The CDR3 is made up of 15 amino acids. Here the CDR3 reads CASSPRTGKRDEQYF.

The genes are TRBV28 and TRBJ2-7; checking the TCRdb D call of TRBD1 is not possible without DNA. Germline V gene sequence: CDR1 MDHEN, CDR2 SYDVKM. This CDR3 contains 15 residues. CDR3 sequence reads: CASSPTEWVPYEQYF.

The CDR3 spells CATSRDPESNQPQHF. The V and J genes are TRBV15 and TRBJ1-5. The CDR3 loop spans 15 amino acids. Per the germline V gene, CDR1 is LNHNV and CDR2 is YYDKDF (reference sequence).

The rearrangement joins TRBV6-4 to TRBJ2-3; no DNA is available, so the TRBD2 call from TCRdb remains unchecked. The CDR3 is 15 amino acids. Germline values: CDR1 MRHNA, CDR2 SNTAGT. The CDR3 is CARRRTSGGPDTQYF.

This chain joins TRBV27 and TRBJ2-7; there is no DNA to check the TCRdb D call of TRBD1. There are 14 residues in the CDR3. Germline V gene lookup returns CDR1 MNHEY and CDR2 SMNVEV (reference sequence). The CDR3 here is CASSFGDSSYEQYF.

This CDR3 reads CASGQVLMNTEAFF. The V and J genes are TRBV7-9 and TRBJ1-1; checking the TCRdb D call of TRBD1 is not possible without DNA. The CDR3 sequence is 14 residues long. Germline CDR1 and CDR2: SEHNR and FQNEAQ (reference sequence).

V and J are TRBV12-3 or TRBV12-4 and TRBJ2-1; lacking DNA, the TRBD1 call made by TCRdb goes unchecked. The CDR3 has 15 residues. The CDR3 region is CASSLAGDIWDEQFF.

The CDR3 reads CASSLEAGNQPQHF. The rearrangement joins TRBV12-3 or TRBV12-4 to TRBJ1-5. CDR3 length equals 14 residues.